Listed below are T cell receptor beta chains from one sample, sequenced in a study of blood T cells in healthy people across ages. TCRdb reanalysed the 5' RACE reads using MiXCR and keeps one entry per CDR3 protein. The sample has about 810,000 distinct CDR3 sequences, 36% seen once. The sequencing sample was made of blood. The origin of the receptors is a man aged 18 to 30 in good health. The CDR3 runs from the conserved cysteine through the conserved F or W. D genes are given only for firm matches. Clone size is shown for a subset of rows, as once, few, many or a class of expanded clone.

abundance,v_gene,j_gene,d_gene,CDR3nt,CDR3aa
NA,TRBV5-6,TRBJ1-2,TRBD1,TGTGCCAGCAGCCGGACAGACAGGGGGCGAAACTATGGCTACACCTTC,CASSRTDRGRNYGYTF
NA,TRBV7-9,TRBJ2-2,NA,TGTGCCAGCACCGCAGTCCGGCAACAGAACACCGGGGAGCTGTTTTTT,CASTAVRQQNTGELFF
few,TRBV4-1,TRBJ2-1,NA,TGCGCCAGCAGCCAATTAGAGCTTCAAGAGACCCAGTTCTTC,CASSQLELQETQFF
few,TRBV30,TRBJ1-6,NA,TGTGCCTGGAGTGCCGGGACCAGGAACATTTTGGATTCACCCCTCCACTTT,CAWSAGTRNILDSPLHF
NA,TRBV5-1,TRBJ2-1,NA,TGCGCCAGCAGCTTGGTCCGGGGGTGGGACAATGAGCAGTTCTTC,CASSLVRGWDNEQFF
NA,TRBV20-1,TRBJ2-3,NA,TGCAGTGCCAGACGGGGGGCCAGCCCCACAGGTACGCAGTCTTTT,CSARRGASPTGTQSF
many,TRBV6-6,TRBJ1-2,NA,TGTGCCAGCAGTTACTCCCCCTCCGGGGCAGGGAACTATGGCTACACCTTC,CASSYSPSGAGNYGYTF
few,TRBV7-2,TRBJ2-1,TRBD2,TGTGCCAGCAGCCCCCGGACTAGTGCCAACAATGAGCAGTTCTTC,CASSPRTSANNEQFF
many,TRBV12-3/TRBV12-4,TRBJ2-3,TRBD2,TGTGCCAGCAGTCGGAGCGGGGGAGGAGATACGCAGTATTTT,CASSRSGGGDTQYF
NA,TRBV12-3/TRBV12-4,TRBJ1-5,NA,TGTGCCAGCAGTCGGACGAATAGCAATCAGCCCCAGCATTTT,CASSRTNSNQPQHF
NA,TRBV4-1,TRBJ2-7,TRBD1,TGCGCCAGCAGCCCGACAGGGGCCGAGCAGTACTTC,CASSPTGAEQYF
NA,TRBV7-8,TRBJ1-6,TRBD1,TGTGCCAGCAGCTCCAACCGAATGCCCGGGACAGGGAACTCACCCCTCCACTTT,CASSSNRMPGTGNSPLHF
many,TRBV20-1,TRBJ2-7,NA,TGCAGTGCTAGAGACGGTTACGAGCAGTACTTC,CSARDGYEQYF
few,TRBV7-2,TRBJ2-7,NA,TGTGCCAGCGCCGGCGGAAGCTCCTACAATGAGCAGTACTTC,CASAGGSSYNEQYF
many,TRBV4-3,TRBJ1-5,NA,TGTGCCAGCAGCCAAGATGGGGGTAGCAATCAGCCCCAGCATTTT,CASSQDGGSNQPQHF
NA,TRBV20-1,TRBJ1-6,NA,TGCAGTGCTAGGGCTGACAGTGGGGTGGGTAATTCACCCCTCCACTTT,CSARADSGVGNSPLHF
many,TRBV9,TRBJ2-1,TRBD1,TGTGCCAGCAGCCCCCAATCGGCAGGGGGCTACAATGAGCAGTTCTTC,CASSPQSAGGYNEQFF
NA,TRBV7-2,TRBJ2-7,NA,TGTGCCAGCAGCTCGACCCCCCTAGTCGGCGAGCAGTACTTC,CASSSTPLVGEQYF
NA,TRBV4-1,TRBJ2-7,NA,TGCGCCAGCAGCCAAGATCTACAGCCCATCTACGAGCAGTACTTC,CASSQDLQPIYEQYF
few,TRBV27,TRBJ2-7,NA,TGTGCCAGCAGTTTGATCGACAGTACCTACGAGCAGTACTTC,CASSLIDSTYEQYF
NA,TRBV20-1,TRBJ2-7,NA,TGCAGTGCTAGAGATTGGATAGGGGCGAAGGACAATGAGCAGTACTTC,CSARDWIGAKDNEQYF
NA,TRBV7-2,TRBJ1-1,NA,TGTGCCAGCAGCTTGGAGGTCGATCCGTATTTCAAGGCTTTCTTT,CASSLEVDPYFKAFF
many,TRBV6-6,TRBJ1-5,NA,TGTGCCAGCAGCCTGGACGGAGCTAGCAATCAGCCCCAGCATTTT,CASSLDGASNQPQHF
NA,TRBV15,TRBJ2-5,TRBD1,TGTGCCACCAGCCCACACCGGGACAGGGGGTACCAAGAGACCCAGTACTTC,CATSPHRDRGYQETQYF
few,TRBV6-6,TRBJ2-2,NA,TGTGCCAGCAGTTACGCATATGCACGGGGAACCGGGGAGCTGTTTTTT,CASSYAYARGTGELFF
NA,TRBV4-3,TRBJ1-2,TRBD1,TGCGCCAGCAGCCAAGATGAGGGGGCCGTCTATGGCTACACCTTC,CASSQDEGAVYGYTF
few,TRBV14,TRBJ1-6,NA,TGTGCCAGCAGCCAAGATCTCCGGGAACCCTATAATTCACCCCTCCACTTT,CASSQDLREPYNSPLHF
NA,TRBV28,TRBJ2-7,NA,TGTGCCAGCAGTTTAGGGGGGTCTAGGTCTACCGAGCAGTACTTC,CASSLGGSRSTEQYF
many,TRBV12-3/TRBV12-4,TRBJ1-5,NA,TGTGCCAGTCATCGATCGGGGGATCAGCCCCAGCATTTT,CASHRSGDQPQHF
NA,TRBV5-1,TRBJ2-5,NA,TGCGCCAGCAGCCCACTGGGCAGGTCAGAGACCCAGTACTTC,CASSPLGRSETQYF
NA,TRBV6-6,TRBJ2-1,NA,TGTGCCAGCAGTGCCTGGACTGACAATGAGCAGTTCTTC,CASSAWTDNEQFF
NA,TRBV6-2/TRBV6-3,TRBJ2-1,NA,TGTGCCAGCCGGAGCTCAGCCGGGCCCTACAATGAGCAGTTCTTC,CASRSSAGPYNEQFF